This entry lists 17 T cell receptor beta chains sequenced from one sample in a study of graft-versus-host responses after intestinal transplantation. Repertoires were generated with immunoSEQ multiplex PCR, while TCRdb's copy carries only in-frame clones and drops some. This sample carries tens of thousands of clones, 90% of them seen once, and the ten largest clones take approximately 1.3%. These receptors' antigens are unknown. Sample: unstimulated CD8+ T cells sorted from spleen or lymph node cells, taken before intestinal transplant. Receptors were obtained from a human donor who received an intestinal transplant.

The chain joins TRBV6-1 to TRBJ1-4, with TRBD1 matching 9 bases. The germline V gene encodes CDR1 MNHNS and CDR2 SASEGT. CDR3 length equals 11 residues. Trimming at V came to 6 bases and at J to 14 bases, leaving 4 bases not matched to a gene. In DNA, the CDR3 is TGTGCCAGCAGGGTGGGGACAGGGCTGTTTTTT. Amino acids: CASRVGTGLFF.

The rearrangement joins TRBV5-1 to TRBJ1-1; 7 bases line up with TRBD1. CDR1 and CDR2 (germline): SGHRS, YFSETQ. This CDR3 is built from 15 residues. J gave up 4 bases and V 0 bases, and 6 bases lay outside the gene matches. In nucleotides, the CDR3 is TGCGCCAGCAGCTTGGGGGCAGGGGGTGGCACTGAAGCTTTCTTT. Translation gives CASSLGAGGGTEAFF.

This chain links TRBV5-1 with TRBJ2-5; TRBD2 matches 13 bases. The CDR3 covers 16 residues. V was clipped by 4 bases and J by 2 bases; unmatched bases: 5. The V gene's germline CDR1 is SGHRS and CDR2 YFSETQ. CDR3: CASSNPLAGGQETQYF. The CDR3 DNA reads as TGCGCCAGCAGCAACCCACTAGCGGGGGGGCAAGAGACCCAGTACTTC. The full variable domain, with the rest looked up from reference TRBV5-1 and TRBJ2-5, is KAGVTQTPRYLIKTRGQQVTLSCSPISGHRSVSWYQQTPGQGLQFLFEYFSETQRNKGNFPGRFSGRQFSNSRSEMNVSTLELGDSALYLCASSNPLAGGQETQYFGPGTRLLVL.

In DNA form, the CDR3 reads TGTGCCAGCAGTTACCACAGGGTTGTGAACACTGAAGCTTTCTTT. It translates to CASSYHRVVNTEAFF. The chain joins TRBV6-5 to TRBJ1-1; tentatively, D is TRBD1 (6 bases). Trimming stripped 2 bases from V and 0 bases from J, with 10 bases between. The CDR3 covers 15 residues. The germline V gene has CDR1 MNHEY and CDR2 SVGAGI.

The chain uses TRBV9 and TRBJ2-3; 7 bases align to TRBD2. With 1 base clipped from V and 3 bases from J, the junction kept 11 bases outside the gene matches. The CDR3 contains 17 residues. Germline-derived CDR1 and CDR2 are SGDLS and YYNGEE. Here the CDR3 reads CASSVSSNLGGTDTQYF. Written as DNA, the CDR3 is TGTGCCAGCAGCGTATCCTCTAACCTGGGGGGGACAGATACGCAGTATTTT.

This CDR3 is CAISEVTSGGFEQYF. CDR3 bases: TGTGCCATCAGTGAGGTTACTAGCGGGGGGTTCGAGCAGTACTTC. The gene calls are TRBV10-3 and TRBJ2-7; 12 bases agree with TRBD2. The V segment lost 2 bases and the J segment 6 bases; nucleotides outside the gene matches: 5. The CDR3 covers 15 residues. Germline-derived CDR1 and CDR2 are ENHRY and SYGVKD.

V gene TRBV9 combines with J gene TRBJ2-7; 9 nucleotides align to TRBD1. With 4 bases clipped from V and 0 bases from J, the junction kept 8 bases outside the gene matches. The CDR3 totals 16 residues. Per the germline V gene, CDR1 is SGDLS and CDR2 is YYNGEE. The CDR3 loop is CASSPRTGAFSYEQYF. The CDR3 DNA reads as TGTGCCAGCAGCCCCCGGACAGGGGCCTTCTCCTACGAGCAGTACTTC.

The gene calls are TRBV11-2 and TRBJ2-7; 7 bases are a match to TRBD1. CDR1 is SGHAT and CDR2 is FQNNGV in the germline V gene. Trimming removed 5 bases from V and 3 bases from J; junction bases left unmatched: 19. This CDR3 contains 18 residues. CDR3 bases: TGTGCCAGCAGCCCCCCAAGCCCCAGACAGGGCTATAACTACGAGCAGTACTTC. Translated: CASSPPSPRQGYNYEQYF.

A remark on this clone: The junction does not match germline at one end; this may be a read error. The rearrangement uses TRBV19 and TRBJ1-2, with TRBD1 identical over 8 bases. This CDR3 spans 13 amino acids. CDR1 is LNHDA and CDR2 is SQIVND in the germline V gene (reference sequence). CDR3 bases: TGTGCCAGTAGTATGGCCGCAGGGGGCGCCGTGGACTTC. This gives the protein CASSMAAGGAVDF.

Details on this clone: The identical CDR3 is also encoded by other nucleotide sequences in the sample. This chain uses TRBV6-1 with TRBJ2-7; possible D gene TRBD1, 5 bases. The germline V gene has CDR1 MNHNS and CDR2 SASEGT. There are 14 residues in the CDR3. V shed 1 base and J shed 1 base, with 8 bases lying between them. The chain's CDR3 is CASSEGGGSYEQYF. The CDR3 coding sequence is TGTGCCAGCAGTGAAGGGGGCGGTTCCTACGAGCAGTACTTC.

Note on this clone: A read error may produce the germline difference seen at one junction end. This rearrangement joins TRBV19 to TRBJ1-1; D may be TRBD1 (5 bases). CDR1 is LNHDA and CDR2 is SQIVND in the germline V gene (reference sequence). CDR3 length: 16 residues. The CDR3 here is CASRTLVGGRNTGAFF. The DNA of the CDR3 is TGTGCCAGCCGGACCCTCGTGGGGGGAAGGAACACTGGAGCTTTCTTT.

This chain uses TRBV4-1 with TRBJ2-2, with no clear D. This CDR3 spans 15 amino acids. V shed 1 base and J shed 2 bases, with 8 bases lying between them. Germline V lookup: CDR1 MGHRA, CDR2 YSYEKL. In DNA form, the CDR3 reads TGCGCCAGCAGCCAAGCGAGAACCAACACCGGGGAGCTGTTTTTT. Its translation: CASSQARTNTGELFF.

CDR3 in DNA: TGCGCCAGCAGCCCAGGACAGGGTATGGTTTGGGCTTTCTTT. Amino acids: CASSPGQGMVWAFF. The V and J genes are TRBV4-1 and TRBJ1-1, with TRBD1 identical over 8 bases. The CDR3 has 14 amino acids. V was clipped by 4 bases and J by 11 bases; unmatched bases: 12. CDR1 is MGHRA, CDR2 YSYEKL, per germline.

The V and J genes are TRBV5-6 and TRBJ2-7, with 7 bases aligning to TRBD2. The trim removed 4 bases at V and 0 bases at J, leaving 7 bases unmatched. CDR1 SGHDT and CDR2 YYEEEE come from the germline V gene. The CDR3 runs 15 residues. Here the CDR3 reads CASSPGRGISYEQYF. The CDR3 DNA is TGTGCCAGCAGCCCTGGGAGGGGTATCTCCTACGAGCAGTACTTC.

The rearrangement uses TRBV9 and TRBJ1-1, with 8 bases fitting TRBD1. V lost 3 bases and J lost 0; bases outside the gene matches: 10. This CDR3 contains 17 residues. CDR1 and CDR2 (germline): SGDLS, YYNGEE. The CDR3 loop is CASSAPVQGGMNTEAFF. The CDR3 region has the DNA TGTGCCAGCAGCGCCCCGGTACAGGGGGGGATGAACACTGAAGCTTTCTTT.

This chain connects TRBV10-2 to TRBJ2-7; D may be TRBD1 (6 bases). The CDR3 has 15 amino acids. Germline V gene sequence: CDR1 WSHSY, CDR2 SAAADI. Trimming pared 0 bases from V and 5 bases from J, leaving 14 bases between. CDR3 residues: CASSESRTVPHEQYF. The CDR3 coding sequence is TGCGCCAGCAGTGAGTCTCGGACAGTCCCCCACGAGCAGTACTTC.

This rearrangement joins TRBV14 to TRBJ2-4; 7 positions agree with TRBD1. The germline V gene has CDR1 SGHDN and CDR2 FVKESK. The CDR3 length is 12 residues. The trim removed 10 bases at V and 6 bases at J, leaving 6 bases unmatched. The DNA of the CDR3 is TGTGCCACGGCCGGGACAGCAAACATTCAGTACTTC. This translates into CATAGTANIQYF. The full variable domain, rest sourced from reference TRBV14 and TRBJ2-4, is EAGVTQFPSHSVIEKGQTVTLRCDPISGHDNLYWYRRVMGKEIKFLLHFVKESKQDESGMPNNRFLAERTGGTYSTLKVQPAELEDSGVYFCATAGTANIQYFGAGTRLSVL.